This is a list of T cell receptor beta chains from one sample in a study of T cell responses to AZD1222 COVID-19 vaccine. TCRdb's table, derived via immunoSEQ multiplex PCR, lists solely in-frame clones and lacks some. The table shows 130,000 to 150,000 clones, with around 93% occurring only once. The sequencing here drew on peripheral blood, taken on day 0 of AZD1222 vaccination. Receptor source: an adult in good health. The CDR3 runs from the conserved cysteine through the conserved F or W. Fields, in order: CDR3 length, V gene, J gene, clone size, D gene, CDR3 protein, CDR3 DNA. D genes are given only for firm matches. Clone size is not always given. Where it is, it says once, few, many or a class for expanded clones.

19	TRBV4-3	TRBJ2-3	NA	TRBD2	CASSQESIVRGVITDTQYF	TGCGCCAGCAGCCAAGAATCTATCGTCCGGGGGGTTATCACAGATACGCAGTATTTT
15	TRBV15	TRBJ2-7	NA	NA	CATSRDRNLLYEQYF	TGTGCCACCAGCAGAGATAGGAACTTGCTGTACGAGCAGTACTTC
14	TRBV11-2	TRBJ1-6	once	NA	CASSYGTVLRALHF	TGTGCCAGCAGCTACGGGACGGTCCTCCGCGCCCTCCACTTT
13	TRBV5-1	TRBJ2-7	few	TRBD1	CASSRGQAEEQYF	TGCGCCAGCAGCCGCGGACAGGCCGAGGAGCAGTACTTC
15	TRBV19	TRBJ1-5	NA	NA	CAISGTPRGNQPQHF	TGTGCCATATCCGGGACCCCGAGGGGCAATCAGCCCCAGCATTTT
13	TRBV29-1	TRBJ1-2	NA	NA	CSVSQTWGYGYTF	TGCAGCGTAAGTCAAACCTGGGGCTATGGCTACACCTTC
15	TRBV11-2	TRBJ1-6	NA	TRBD1	CASSWATGGNSPLHF	TGTGCCAGCAGCTGGGCGACAGGGGGCAATTCACCCCTCCACTTT
13	TRBV5-1	TRBJ2-7	once	NA	CASSFGVTYEQYF	TGCGCCAGCAGCTTTGGGGTTACCTACGAGCAGTACTTC
15	TRBV4-2	TRBJ2-1	once	NA	CASSQDGTEGNEQFF	TGTGCCAGCAGCCAAGACGGGACGGAGGGAAATGAGCAGTTCTTC
14	TRBV6-7	TRBJ1-2	NA	NA	CASSLGLRPGGYTF	TGTGCCAGCAGTTTGGGACTCCGGCCGGGTGGCTACACCTTC
13	TRBV11-2	TRBJ1-1	NA	NA	CASSLELASEAFF	TGTGCCAGCAGCTTGGAGTTGGCCTCTGAAGCTTTCTTT
12	TRBV28	TRBJ1-1	NA	NA	CAATGMNTEAFF	TGTGCCGCTACAGGGATGAACACTGAAGCTTTCTTT
13	TRBV28	TRBJ1-5	NA	NA	CASSLGIVQPQHF	TGTGCCAGCAGTTTGGGGATAGTTCAGCCCCAGCATTTT
16	TRBV5-1	TRBJ2-5	NA	NA	CASSGTGPGGQETQYF	TGCGCCAGCAGCGGTACCGGGCCCGGGGGCCAAGAGACCCAGTACTTC
15	TRBV6-5	TRBJ2-7	NA	TRBD2	CASSYQRDRHDEQYF	TGTGCCAGCAGTTACCAGCGGGATCGTCATGACGAGCAGTACTTC
16	TRBV6-5	TRBJ1-3	NA	NA	CASSYSAPARGNTIYF	TGTGCCAGCAGTTACTCGGCACCCGCGCGAGGAAACACCATATATTTT
13	TRBV7-9	TRBJ2-1	NA	TRBD1	CASSYDGTGGSFF	TGTGCCAGCAGCTATGATGGGACAGGGGGCTCGTTCTTC
16	TRBV19	TRBJ1-2	once	TRBD1	CASSLTGNEANYGYTF	TGTGCCAGTAGTCTGACAGGGAACGAAGCTAACTATGGCTACACCTTC
15	TRBV9	TRBJ1-1	NA	TRBD1	CASSPRTGSDAEAFF	TGTGCCAGCAGCCCCCGGACAGGGTCAGATGCTGAAGCTTTCTTT
17	TRBV21-1	TRBJ2-3	once	NA	CASSKKWGTGGTDTQYF	TGTGCCAGCAGCAAAAAGTGGGGGACAGGGGGCACAGATACGCAGTATTTT
17	TRBV6-2/TRBV6-3	TRBJ1-2	few	NA	CASSYTTRGPANYGYTF	TGTGCCAGCAGTTACACCACCAGGGGCCCAGCTAACTATGGCTACACCTTC